Below, 20 T cell receptor beta chains from the same sample are listed, as sequenced in a study of cytomegalovirus exposure and HLA in healthy donors. The PCR ran on 60 Vbeta and 13 Jbeta primers. TCRdb's copy holds only in-frame clones and misses some; the assay was immunoSEQ multiplex PCR. The sample includes about 88,000 clones, 65% to 80% of them seen just once. Material: PBMCs. Receptor source: a woman younger than 35 in good health and CMV-seropositive.

The J gene is TRBJ1-2, the V gene TRBV6-4; TRBD1 matches 7 bases. Germline trimming cut 4 bases from V and 6 bases from J; bases unmatched to any gene: 11. Germline CDR1 and CDR2: MRHNA and SNTAGT. The CDR3 extends over 15 amino acids. Here the CDR3 reads CASSVSHGGGNGYTF. Written as DNA, the CDR3 is TGTGCCAGCAGTGTCTCCCATGGAGGGGGCAATGGCTACACCTTC.

This clone was seen a handful of times. V is TRBV4-3 and J is TRBJ2-1; 10 bases match TRBD2. This CDR3 is 16 amino acids long. V was clipped by 1 base and J by 8 bases; unmatched bases: 8. Per germline, CDR1 LGHNA and CDR2 YSLEER. The CDR3 sequence is CASSQGPSGSPDEQFF. In DNA, the CDR3 is TGCGCCAGCAGCCAAGGCCCTAGCGGGAGTCCAGATGAGCAGTTCTTC.

The rearrangement joins TRBV28 to TRBJ2-1, with D tentatively TRBD1 (6 bases). Germline-derived CDR1 and CDR2 are MDHEN and SYDVKM. This CDR3 comprises 17 residues. V shed 5 bases and J shed 0 bases, with 17 bases lying between them. For the CDR3, the DNA is TGTGCCAGCAGTCAGGGGCAGTGGGAGAACTCCTACAATGAGCAGTTCTTC. Translation: CASSQGQWENSYNEQFF.

This sequence joins TRBV28 and TRBJ2-2; TRBD2 matches at 7 bases. Losses at the gene ends were 3 bases for V and 5 bases for J; bases not matched to a gene: 0. Germline V gene sequence: CDR1 MDHEN, CDR2 SYDVKM. The CDR3 is 13 amino acids. This chain's CDR3 is CASSLRETGELFF. In DNA, the CDR3 is TGTGCCAGCAGTTTGCGGGAGACCGGGGAGCTGTTTTTT.

The chain joins TRBV7-9 to TRBJ1-2; unclear D gene. The length of the CDR3 is 15 residues. The ends were cut back, 4 bases at V and 2 bases at J, with 14 bases in the middle. Per the germline V gene, CDR1 is SEHNR and CDR2 is FQNEAQ (reference sequence). The CDR3 DNA reads TGTGCCAGCAGCTCGATGGGCCGCCAAAACTATGGCTACACCTTC. Its translation: CASSSMGRQNYGYTF.

V usage is TRBV5-1 and J usage is TRBJ2-3; 8 nucleotides match TRBD1. CDR1 is SGHRS and CDR2 is YFSETQ in the germline V gene. This CDR3 comprises 15 residues. The V gene end was trimmed by 4 bases and the J gene end by 3 bases; junction bases not matched to a gene: 7. The CDR3: CASSPGQGKTDTQYF. CDR3 coding DNA: TGCGCCAGCAGCCCCGGACAGGGTAAAACAGATACGCAGTATTTT.

The V and J genes are TRBV7-2 and TRBJ1-4; TRBD1 matches at 10 bases. This CDR3 comprises 15 residues. Germline V gene data show CDR1 as SGHTA and CDR2 as FQGNSA. The junction had 12 bases not matched to a gene; V was cut back by 4 bases and J by 13 bases. The CDR3 sequence is CASSSYHGQGGRLFF. Here the CDR3 DNA reads TGTGCCAGCAGCTCCTACCACGGACAGGGGGGAAGACTGTTTTTT. The entire variable domain, with the rest obtained from reference TRBV7-2 and TRBJ1-4, is as follows: GAGVSQSPSNKVTEKGKDVELRCDPISGHTALYWYRQSLGQGLEFLIYFQGNSAPDKSGLPSDRFSAERTGGSVSTLTIQRTQQEDSAVYLCASSSYHGQGGRLFFGSGTQLSVL.

V and J are TRBV21-1 and TRBJ2-5; the D call TRBD2 from the table was never checked on the DNA. The J call may not be correct, given that the DNA end is closer to TRBJ2-7. TRBV21-1 is shown as a pseudogene. The CDR3 runs to 17 residues. CDR3 sequence (DNA): TGTGCCAGCAGCAAAGCCGGTCAAACGGGAGAGGCCTACGAGCAGTACTTC. It codes for CASSKAGQTGEAYEQYF.

V gene TRBV19 combines with J gene TRBJ1-5; 8 nucleotides align to TRBD1. V dropped 8 bases and J dropped 7; count of bases not matched to a gene: 13. The length of the CDR3 is 15 residues. The germline CDR1 and CDR2 sequences are LNHDA and SQIVND (reference sequence). CDR3 residues: CASQEKTGVNQPQHF. CDR3 nucleotides: TGTGCCAGTCAAGAAAAGACAGGGGTTAACCAGCCCCAGCATTTT.

This clone showed up just once. This sequence joins TRBV29-1 and TRBJ2-7, with D maybe TRBD2 (7 bases). Trimming took 6 bases from V and 2 from J, leaving 14 bases between them. The CDR3 runs 13 residues. CDR1 is SQVTM, CDR2 ANQGSEA, per germline. The CDR3 nucleotides read TGCAGCGTCGGGGGGCCTGGCACCTACGAGCAGTACTTC. It encodes CSVGGPGTYEQYF.

This rearrangement joins TRBV7-8 to TRBJ1-4, with a possible D match to TRBD1 (5 bases). The CDR3 has 15 residues. Germline lookup yields CDR1 SGHVS and CDR2 FQNEAQ. V was trimmed by 1 base and J by 7 bases, leaving 13 bases between them. CDR3 coding DNA: TGTGCCAGCAGCTTAGTGGAGGGACCCGGTGAAAAACTGTTTTTT. Its translation: CASSLVEGPGEKLFF. Full variable domain (remainder filled in from reference TRBV7-8 and TRBJ1-4): GAGVSQSPRYKVAKRGQDVALRCDPISGHVSLFWYQQALGQGPEFLTYFQNEAQLDKSGLPSDRFFAERPEGSVSTLKIQRTQQEDSAVYLCASSLVEGPGEKLFFGSGTQLSVL.

The V call is TRBV29-1, the J call TRBJ2-3, with D perhaps TRBD2 (5 bases). CDR3 length equals 14 residues. Trimming left V 1 base short and J 4 bases short, with 12 bases between. Germline V gene data show CDR1 as SQVTM and CDR2 as ANQGSEA. The CDR3 region is CSVEGLMRADTQYF. CDR3 in DNA: TGCAGCGTTGAAGGTCTCATGAGGGCAGATACGCAGTATTTT.

The CDR3, as DNA: TGTGCCAGCAGCTGGGGAGGGCATTCGAACACCGGGGAGCTGTTTTTT. Amino acids: CASSWGGHSNTGELFF. This chain connects TRBV11-2 to TRBJ2-2; TRBD2 aligns across 7 bases. The V gene end was trimmed by 4 bases and the J gene end by 0 bases; junction bases not matched to a gene: 5. Germline CDR1 and CDR2: SGHAT and FQNNGV. The CDR3 runs to 16 residues.

This chain connects TRBV9 to TRBJ1-2, with D perhaps matching TRBD1 (5 bases). Between the trimmed V and J ends, which lost 2 bases and 5 bases, there was a span of 16 bases. This CDR3 has 15 residues. Germline V gives CDR1 SGDLS, CDR2 YYNGEE. The CDR3 sequence is CASSVTGGSPYGYTF. CDR3 sequence (DNA): TGTGCCAGCAGCGTGACGGGGGGATCCCCTTATGGCTACACCTTC.

CDR3: CASTSQDRVNYGYTF. For the CDR3, the DNA is TGTGCCAGTACCTCCCAGGACAGGGTGAACTATGGCTACACCTTC. The chain has TRBV19 and TRBJ1-2; the match to TRBD1 covers 8 bases. This CDR3 contains 15 residues. V was pared by 7 bases and J by 2 bases, with 9 bases of the junction left unmatched. Per germline, CDR1 LNHDA and CDR2 SQIVND (reference sequence).

The rearrangement uses TRBV2 and TRBJ2-1, with TRBD2 identical over 10 bases. Germline V gene sequence: CDR1 SNHLY, CDR2 FYNNEI. Germline trimming cut 7 bases from V and 6 bases from J; bases unmatched to any gene: 24. CDR3 length: 20 residues. The CDR3 DNA follows: TGTGCCAGCATCCCCCTTATCCGGCTAGCGGGGGAGAATTCCGGCAATGAGCAGTTCTTC. This codes for CASIPLIRLAGENSGNEQFF. The full variable domain, in which reference TRBV2 and TRBJ2-1 provide the parts outside the CDR3, is EPEVTQTPSHQVTQMGQEVILRCVPISNHLYFYWYRQILGQKVEFLVSFYNNEISEKSEIFDDQFSVERPDGSNFTLKIRSTKLEDSAMYFCASIPLIRLAGENSGNEQFFGPGTRLTVL.

This clone was picked up a small number of times. V gene TRBV13 combines with J gene TRBJ1-2; tentative D call: TRBD1 (5 bases). Germline CDR1 and CDR2: PRHDT and FYEKMQ (reference sequence). The CDR3 is 23 amino acids. V was shortened by 0 bases and J by 4 bases, with 36 bases between the two germline ends. The CDR3 reads CASSLGGGVAYWGRGDPTYGYTF. The CDR3 DNA follows: TGTGCCAGCAGCTTAGGAGGCGGAGTGGCGTATTGGGGACGGGGGGATCCCACCTATGGCTACACCTTC.

The chain couples TRBV9 to TRBJ1-3; a possible D gene is TRBD1 (5 bases). This CDR3 has 15 amino acids. Trimming stripped 0 bases from V and 4 bases from J, with 11 bases between. Germline V gene data show CDR1 as SGDLS and CDR2 as YYNGEE. CDR3 sequence: CASSVGGGTGNTIYF. The CDR3 DNA is TGTGCCAGCAGCGTAGGGGGAGGGACGGGAAACACCATATATTTT.

In its sample, this clone was seen a few times. J is TRBJ1-5 and V is TRBV7-9; possibly TRBD1 for D (6 bases). Trimming stripped 5 bases from V and 1 base from J, with 18 bases between. From germline, CDR1 is SEHNR and CDR2 FQNEAQ (reference sequence). This CDR3 has 17 amino acids. The CDR3 region is CASSRSTGTPSNQPQHF. The CDR3 region has the DNA TGTGCCAGCAGCCGTTCCACCGGGACACCGAGCAATCAGCCCCAGCATTTT.

This chain joins TRBV5-1 and TRBJ2-5; 8 bases are shared with TRBD2. V lost 4 bases and J lost 5; bases outside the gene matches: 4. The CDR3 covers 13 residues. Germline loops: CDR1 SGHRS, CDR2 YFSETQ. CDR3 residues: CASSPGGGETQYF. Written as DNA, the CDR3 is TGCGCCAGCAGCCCCGGGGGGGGTGAGACCCAGTACTTC.